One and the same sample provided the 9 T cell receptor beta chains below, sequenced in a study of blood T cell repertoires in COVID-19. Here immunoSEQ multiplex PCR was the method, and the copy in TCRdb shows in-frame clones only, minus some. The sample holds 200,000 to 300,000 clones, about 89% seen once. Sequencing input: PBMCs or T cells enriched from blood (not recorded which). The receptors were gathered from a woman under 30 who had recovered from COVID-19.

The V call is TRBV13, the J call TRBJ2-1, with D possibly matching TRBD2 (6 bases). This CDR3 region has 15 residues. Germline V gives CDR1 PRHDT, CDR2 FYEKMQ (reference sequence). V shed 5 bases and J shed 0 bases, with 11 bases lying between them. This CDR3 is CASSRGTFSYNEQFF. DNA of the CDR3: TGTGCCAGCAGCCGTGGGACTTTCTCCTACAATGAGCAGTTCTTC.

The chain uses TRBV6-5 and TRBJ1-5, with no clear D. Trimming took 0 bases from V and 0 from J, leaving 6 bases between them. This CDR3 spans 15 amino acids. The germline V gene has CDR1 MNHEY and CDR2 SVGAGI. The CDR3 loop is CASSYSVNSNQPQHF. The CDR3, as DNA: TGTGCCAGCAGTTACTCCGTTAATAGCAATCAGCCCCAGCATTTT.

This chain connects TRBV7-2 to TRBJ2-3; 9 bases map to TRBD2. Germline CDR1 reads SGHTA; CDR2 reads FQGNSA. CDR3 length equals 16 residues. J lost 7 bases, V lost 1 base, and 9 bases had no gene match. The CDR3 nucleotides are TGTGCCAGCAGCTTAGATCTAGCGGGACCGCTGTATACGCAGTATTTT. It is translated as CASSLDLAGPLYTQYF.

The rearrangement links TRBV4-3 to TRBJ2-3, with 9 bases fitting TRBD2. The CDR3 length is 15 residues. Per germline, CDR1 LGHNA and CDR2 YSLEER. V shed 4 bases and J 6 bases; nucleotides not matched to a gene: 8. CDR3 residues: CASSLRGGRWDTQYF. The CDR3 DNA reads TGCGCCAGCAGCCTGCGGGGGGGCCGTTGGGATACGCAGTATTTT.

V is TRBV4-1 and J is TRBJ2-3; D gene ambiguous. This CDR3 is 13 amino acids long. Germline CDR1 MGHRA, CDR2 YSYEKL. V dropped 3 bases and J dropped 2 bases, with 6 bases sitting between them. The CDR3 DNA is TGCGCCAGCAGCCAGGCAGTCACAGATACGCAGTATTTT. Amino acids: CASSQAVTDTQYF.

This clone was counted a single time. The chain uses TRBV9 and TRBJ2-3; 8 nucleotides agree with TRBD2. The V segment lost 1 base and the J segment 5 bases; nucleotides outside the gene matches: 6. CDR3 length: 15 residues. Germline CDR1 SGDLS, CDR2 YYNGEE. CDR3 nucleotide sequence: TGTGCCAGCAGCGTACCCCTTAGCGGGATAGATACGCAGTATTTT. Its protein product is CASSVPLSGIDTQYF.

V and J are TRBV19 and TRBJ1-2; 7 bases match TRBD1. This CDR3 is 13 amino acids long. V gave up 3 bases and J gave up 4 bases; unmatched junction bases: 2. Germline V gene sequence: CDR1 LNHDA, CDR2 SQIVND (reference sequence). This CDR3 is CASSMGQFYGYTF. The CDR3 DNA sequence: TGTGCCAGTAGTATGGGACAGTTCTATGGCTACACCTTC.

The chain combines TRBV27 with TRBJ1-6; perhaps TRBD1 as D (6 bases). Germline CDR1 and CDR2: MNHEY and SMNVEV (reference sequence). Trimming took 2 bases from V and 8 from J, leaving 13 bases between them. The CDR3 is made up of 15 amino acids. The CDR3 nucleotides read TGTGCCAGCAGTTTACGAGGGGGGGCTTATTCACCCCTCCACTTT. It yields the protein CASSLRGGAYSPLHF.

This clone was detected only once. The chain has TRBV27 and TRBJ2-5; TRBD2 aligns across 8 bases. The CDR3 contains 16 residues. Trimming cost V 5 bases and J 1 base; bases outside gene matches: 9. CDR1 is MNHEY, CDR2 SMNVEV, per germline (reference sequence). The CDR3 sequence: CASSTLGGGLQETQYF. DNA of the CDR3: TGTGCCAGCAGTACCCTCGGGGGGGGACTCCAAGAGACCCAGTACTTC.